This T cell receptor beta chain was obtained from a study of blood T cell repertoires in COVID-19 (TCRdb year 2020). Regarding the research as a whole: Samples from collaborators originated in the United States, Italy and Spain and spanned both the acute and convalescent phases of COVID-19. The material from the prospective study consisted of cDNA or gDNA derived from T cells, B-cell-depleted T cells, or PBMCs. Deeply sampled blood TCRbeta repertoires from subjects exposed to, actively infected with, or recovered from COVID-19 were included in the dataset. A freely available public database, intended as a resource for researchers studying the immune response to SARS-CoV-2, is where the repertoires were released. Samples came from the ongoing ImmuneRACE study (first 160 participants) plus 1,254 subjects from 6 global collaborators. Nearly every sample came with metadata listing a de-identified subject ID, COVID-19 status, age in years and sex. HLA class I and class II types, where available, came from metadata supplied by the sample provider rather than from assay-based typing.

TCRbeta CDR3 regions were amplified from genomic DNA using the immunoSEQ Assay, a bias-controlled multiplex PCR. Turning to the authors' computational methods: The number of nucleated cells in each sample was estimated by amplification of reference gene primers within the assay. Sequence reads were collapsed and filtered to measure the absolute abundance of every unique TCRbeta CDR3 rearrangement. For each sample, productive Simpson clonality was calculated by taking the square root of Simpson's diversity index across productive rearrangements. Not all clones reach the TCRdb copy of this immuneACCESS table, which keeps in-frame sequences only. Checked studies attribute under half of the gap to unresolved V genes and leave the rest unexplained. V, J and clone size are taken as reported in that table, and D and trimming were inferred from the DNA itself. This sample holds hundreds of thousands of clones; approximately 88% were observed only once. Around 12% of the sample is in the top ten clones.

One collaborating source in Seattle enrolled patients while the patients were actively infected and followed the patients over time throughout the course of disease. Whole blood was collected in K2EDTA tubes by collaborating institutions according to the institutions' own protocols. For TCRbeta analysis, collaborators shipped samples as frozen whole blood, isolated PBMCs, or DNA extracted from either of those sample types. Findings and caveats that apply to the study as a whole: The quantity of clinical and demographic metadata differed by source and by participant and was supplied without curation.

The germline V gene encodes CDR1 MDHEN and CDR2 SYDVKM. The CDR3 goes from the cysteine to the phenylalanine over 18 residues. The sequence is cut down to CDR3 DNA, 54 bases in frame from base 1. From V the trimming removes 4 bases and from J it removes 3 bases, while the gene matches leave 10 bases of the junction unaccounted for. Of note for this clone: Its recognized antigen is unknown. No base quality information exists; no much larger clone differs at one position.

Here the chain combines TRBV28 and TRBJ2-4; 12 junctional bases match TRBD1. The sample comprised peripheral blood. This receptor was taken from a woman between 45 and 65 years old with COVID-19, enrolled during active disease. The CDR3 corresponds to CASSSGTGGSKGKNIQYF. The nucleotide sequence reads as follows: TGTGCCAGCAGTTCCGGGACAGGGGGCAGTAAAGGCAAAAACATTCAGTACTTC.